This passage covers 3 T cell receptor beta chains from one sample sequenced in a study of blood T cell repertoires in COVID-19. This table comes from immunoSEQ multiplex PCR, and its TCRdb copy is limited to in-frame clones, with some not included. Of over 75,000 clones listed, approximately 82% are singletons. The sample comprised peripheral blood. The receptors were gathered from a man aged 70 or older with acute or convalescent COVID-19.

This rearrangement joins TRBV10-3 to TRBJ2-1; 7 nucleotides match TRBD2. V was pared by 11 bases and J by 9 bases, with 7 bases of the junction left unmatched. CDR1 and CDR2 (germline): ENHRY, SYGVKD. CDR3 size: 11 residues. The CDR3 nucleotides read TGTGCCGCGAGCGGGGTGGGTGAGCAGTTCTTC. Its translation: CAASGVGEQFF.

This chain links TRBV5-6 with TRBJ2-2, with 11 bases matching TRBD2. Germline V gives CDR1 SGHDT, CDR2 YYEEEE. The CDR3 has 16 amino acids. Unmatched junction bases numbered 7, after V lost 4 bases and J lost 5 bases. The CDR3 is CASSNSGRAQTGELFF. The DNA for the CDR3 is TGTGCCAGCAGCAATAGCGGGAGGGCCCAGACCGGGGAGCTGTTTTTT.

This chain uses TRBV30 with TRBJ2-7, with 9 bases lining up with TRBD1. Looked up from germline, CDR1 is GTSNPN and CDR2 is SVGIG (reference sequence). Germline trimming cut 2 bases from V and 7 bases from J; bases unmatched to any gene: 6. This CDR3 contains 13 residues. CDR3 sequence reads: CAWSTGGLGEQYF. The CDR3 bases are TGTGCCTGGAGTACAGGGGGCTTGGGGGAGCAGTACTTC.